Included here is one T cell receptor beta chain sequence, with context. These data belong to a study of T cells in Graves' hyperthyroidism and ophthalmopathy. RNA transcripts yielded amplified TCR beta CDR3 regions. The TCR CDR3 first-round RT-PCR relied on the HTBI primer set. MiXCR, applied by TCRdb to the multiplex PCR reads, yields one record per CDR3 protein. The sample records hundreds of thousands of distinct CDR3 sequences, around 17% being singletons. V was clipped by 0 bases and J by 2 bases, with 8 bases between them. This CDR3 comprises 14 residues. The germline V gene encodes CDR1 MNHEY and CDR2 SVGEGT.

The source is a woman under 30 with Graves' hyperthyroidism. The gene calls are TRBV6-2 or TRBV6-3 and TRBJ2-7; D not certain. The sequencing input was blood. The CDR3 nucleotides are TGTGCCAGCAGTTACTCCCGTATTACCTACGAGCAGTACTTC. Translation: CASSYSRITYEQYF.